This T cell receptor beta chain originates from a study of shared clonotypes between healthy human individuals. General study points: The study found lower generation probabilities in non-shared clonotypes than in those shared by all four donors.

On this clone itself: Its antigen is unknown.

The CDR3 has 15 residues. J gave up 7 bases and V 4 bases, and 9 bases lay outside the gene matches. Germline V lookup: CDR1 SGHRS, CDR2 YFSETQ. Assay execution took place at the deep level. Each PCR replicate from the sorted subsets contained about 200 ng DNA, which is about 30,000 T cell genomes. Profiling relied on immunoSEQ multiplex PCR, and the TCRdb table lists in-frame clones only, not all of them. This sample has about 1.1 million clones, with approximately 75% found just once. The clonotype originates from a young man in good health. Some clones in this sample may be carry-over from other donors' samples. The sample comprised memory CD4+ T cells from PBMCs. Sample subset: CD45RA-negative fraction. V usage is TRBV5-1 and J usage is TRBJ2-1, with 9 bases identical to TRBD1. DNA of the CDR3: TGCGCCAGCAGCCCCGGGACAGGGAATTGGAATGAGCAGTTCTTC. It yields the protein CASSPGTGNWNEQFF. The full variable domain, completed using reference TRBV5-1 and TRBJ2-1, is KAGVTQTPRYLIKTRGQQVTLSCSPISGHRSVSWYQQTPGQGLQFLFEYFSETQRNKGNFPGRFSGRQFSNSRSEMNVSTLELGDSALYLCASSPGTGNWNEQFFGPGTRLTVL.